One T cell receptor beta chain is described in this entry. TCR beta cDNA libraries had unique molecular identifiers. Each CDR3 protein is one row after TCRdb ran MiXCR on the PCR reads. Altogether about 820,000 distinct CDR3 sequences are present, approximately 53% being singletons, with the ten largest covering roughly 4.4%. The data derive from a study of post-analysis software for immune sequencing data. Background on the study: Patients had relapsing-remitting, secondary progressive or progressive-relapsing multiple sclerosis; some lacked subtype.

Specimen: blood. The TCR originated in a girl aged 5-17 years with multiple sclerosis.

The CDR3 DNA is TGTGCCTGGATGGGCAATGAGCAGTTCTTC. Its translation is CAWMGNEQFF. The gene calls are TRBV30 and TRBJ2-1; D is unclear. V was shortened by 4 bases and J by 6 bases, with 4 bases between the two germline ends. The germline CDR1 and CDR2 sequences are GTSNPN and SVGIG (reference sequence). The CDR3 runs to 10 residues.